These 21 T cell receptor beta chains originate from one sample sequenced in a study of cytomegalovirus exposure and HLA in healthy donors. PCR amplification relied on 60 Vbeta primers (plus 13 Jbeta primers). Produced via immunoSEQ multiplex PCR; TCRdb's table is partial and in-frame only. This sample has tens of thousands of clones, with around 78% found just once. Specimen: PBMCs. The receptors originated from a man between 35 and 55 years old in good health and CMV-seronegative.

CDR3 nucleotides: TGTGCCAGCAGCTTACCTGGGCCGACGGAGACCCAGTACTTC. Its protein product is CASSLPGPTETQYF. The V and J genes are TRBV7-9 and TRBJ2-5; D is ambiguous. V dropped 2 bases and J dropped 5 bases, with 12 bases sitting between them. Germline lookup yields CDR1 SEHNR and CDR2 FQNEAQ (reference sequence). The CDR3 consists of 14 residues.

This clone occurred once. The chain employs TRBV9 and TRBJ1-5; D uncertain. Trimming stripped 4 bases from V and 11 bases from J, with 16 bases between. The length of the CDR3 is 13 residues. CDR1 and CDR2 (germline): SGDLS, YYNGEE. The CDR3 loop reads CASSTRPGRSQHF. DNA of the CDR3: TGTGCCAGCAGCACGCGCCCCGGGAGGTCCCAGCATTTT. Looking up the rest from reference TRBV9 and TRBJ1-5 gives the full variable domain: DSGVTQTPKHLITATGQRVTLRCSPRSGDLSVYWYQQSLDQGLQFLIQYYNGEERAKGNILERFSAQQFPDLHSELNLSSLELGDSALYFCASSTRPGRSQHFGDGTRLSIL.

V and J are TRBV5-1 and TRBJ2-3, with 10 bases identical to TRBD2. The junction had 6 bases not matched to a gene; V was cut back by 0 bases and J by 5 bases. Germline V lookup: CDR1 SGHRS, CDR2 YFSETQ. The length of the CDR3 is 16 residues. CDR3 in DNA: TGCGCCAGCAGCTTGGGTCTAGCGGGAGCCTTAGATACGCAGTATTTT. Protein sequence: CASSLGLAGALDTQYF.

The chain has TRBV4-3 and TRBJ2-3; 8 nucleotides match TRBD2. Germline CDR1 reads LGHNA; CDR2 reads YSLEER. The J segment lost 0 bases and the V segment lost 1 base, leaving 3 bases of the junction unmatched. The CDR3 loop spans 16 amino acids. The CDR3 sequence: CASSQAASGSTDTQYF. The CDR3 nucleotides are TGCGCCAGCAGCCAAGCGGCTAGCGGGAGCACAGATACGCAGTATTTT.

This clone was detected once. For the CDR3, the DNA is TGTGCCAGCAGTCGACAGGGTAGTGGCTACACCTTC. Protein sequence: CASSRQGSGYTF. The rearrangement links TRBV27 to TRBJ1-2; 7 bases fit TRBD1. Germline V gene lookup returns CDR1 MNHEY and CDR2 SMNVEV (reference sequence). Trimming cost V 5 bases and J 7 bases; bases outside gene matches: 4. CDR3 size: 12 residues.

The chain has TRBV28 and TRBJ1-5; 7 positions agree with TRBD1. This CDR3 contains 14 residues. From germline, CDR1 is MDHEN and CDR2 SYDVKM. Unmatched junction bases numbered 6, after V lost 6 bases and J lost 4 bases. The CDR3 sequence is CASSPGTDNQPQHF. CDR3 in DNA: TGTGCCAGCAGCCCCGGGACAGATAATCAGCCCCAGCATTTT.

This clone was detected a few times. The chain couples TRBV6-5 to TRBJ2-1, with TRBD1 as a possible D gene (6 bases). Germline CDR1 is MNHEY and CDR2 is SVGAGI. The CDR3 runs 15 residues. V was clipped by 6 bases and J by 7 bases, with 19 bases between them. This CDR3 reads CASRGIGQGLNEQFF. For the CDR3, the DNA is TGTGCCAGCAGGGGGATTGGGCAGGGGTTAAATGAGCAGTTCTTC.

The V and J genes are TRBV11-3 and TRBJ2-2, with 12 bases identical to TRBD1. Germline assignment: CDR1 SGHNT and CDR2 YENEEA. J gave up 3 bases and V 3 bases, and 8 bases lay outside the gene matches. The CDR3 runs to 18 residues. CDR3 residues: CASSLGDRGQVDTGELFF. DNA for the CDR3: TGTGCCAGCAGCTTGGGGGACAGGGGGCAAGTGGACACCGGGGAGCTGTTTTTT.

The chain combines TRBV28 with TRBJ2-2; TRBD2 might be the D (5 bases). The V gene's germline CDR1 is MDHEN and CDR2 SYDVKM. This CDR3 is 15 amino acids long. Trimming left V 5 bases short and J 0 bases short, with 10 bases between. The CDR3 DNA sequence: TGTGCCAGCAGTAAGGACTTTTCGAACACCGGGGAGCTGTTTTTT. Its protein is CASSKDFSNTGELFF.

This clone was counted between two and nine times. The rearrangement joins TRBV5-1 to TRBJ2-7; 7 bases match TRBD1. Germline V gene lookup returns CDR1 SGHRS and CDR2 YFSETQ. The CDR3 length is 14 residues. Losses at the gene ends were 4 bases for V and 2 bases for J; bases not matched to a gene: 6. The CDR3 sequence: CASSPRQGTYEQYF. Written as DNA, the CDR3 is TGCGCCAGCAGCCCACGACAGGGCACCTACGAGCAGTACTTC.

The V gene is TRBV10-3, the J gene TRBJ2-7; tentative D call: TRBD1 (5 bases). This CDR3 has 14 residues. Germline CDR1 is ENHRY and CDR2 is SYGVKD. With 9 bases removed from V and 0 bases from J, the gap between germline ends came to 15 bases. CDR3 sequence: CAISGQGFSYEQYF. The CDR3 DNA sequence: TGTGCCATTTCCGGCCAGGGCTTCTCCTACGAGCAGTACTTC.

Comments on this clone: The same CDR3 arises from other DNA sequences in this sample as well. The CDR3, as DNA: TGCGCCAGCAGCCAAGGTACCGGGACTAGCGGGTCCTACGAGCAGTACTTC. This gives the protein CASSQGTGTSGSYEQYF. The V call is TRBV4-3, the J call TRBJ2-7, with 12 nucleotides matching TRBD2. The CDR3 loop spans 17 amino acids. Germline values: CDR1 LGHNA, CDR2 YSLEER. V was pared by 1 base and J by 1 base, with 5 bases of the junction left unmatched.

The chain couples TRBV5-1 to TRBJ2-7, with D unclear. Germline values: CDR1 SGHRS, CDR2 YFSETQ. Trimming took off 4 bases at V and 5 bases at J, with 22 bases between the two ends. The length of the CDR3 is 16 residues. The CDR3 region is CASSPGGSGELHEQYF. The CDR3 nucleotides read TGCGCCAGCAGCCCGGGTGGCAGTGGAGAGCTGCACGAGCAGTACTTC.

The chain uses TRBV29-1 and TRBJ1-2, with D possibly matching TRBD1 (6 bases). The germline V and J ends were trimmed by 2 bases and 6 bases, with 10 bases remaining between them. Germline CDR1 reads SQVTM; CDR2 reads ANQGSEA. The CDR3 is 12 amino acids. Here the CDR3 reads CSVEYRVDGYTF. In nucleotides, the CDR3 is TGCAGCGTTGAATACAGGGTAGATGGCTACACCTTC.

V gene TRBV5-1 combines with J gene TRBJ1-1; D is possibly TRBD1 (6 bases). Trimming left V 0 bases short and J 6 bases short, with 9 bases between. Germline V gives CDR1 SGHRS, CDR2 YFSETQ. This CDR3 comprises 13 residues. The CDR3: CASSLDRVAEAFF. DNA of the CDR3: TGCGCCAGCAGCTTGGACAGGGTGGCTGAAGCTTTCTTT.

This chain uses TRBV11-2 with TRBJ2-2; D unresolved. Germline loops: CDR1 SGHAT, CDR2 FQNNGV. CDR3 length: 13 residues. Trimming stripped 5 bases from V and 8 bases from J, with 12 bases between. DNA for the CDR3: TGTGCCAGCAGCCCCGAGGTGATGGGGGAGCTGTTTTTT. Translation gives CASSPEVMGELFF.

The chain is built from TRBV9 and TRBJ2-2; tentatively, D is TRBD2 (6 bases). Trimming pared 7 bases from V and 6 bases from J, leaving 10 bases between. The CDR3 contains 12 residues. The germline CDR1 and CDR2 sequences are SGDLS and YYNGEE. CDR3: CASGRLAGELFF. The CDR3, as DNA: TGTGCCAGCGGGAGGTTAGCCGGGGAGCTGTTTTTT.

V is TRBV27 and J is TRBJ1-5; a weak D match, TRBD1 (5 bases). CDR1 is MNHEY and CDR2 is SMNVEV in the germline V gene (reference sequence). This CDR3 has 14 amino acids. V lost 5 bases and J lost 4, with 12 bases in between. CDR3 region: CASSSRQLNQPQHF. The CDR3 DNA reads as TGTGCCAGCAGTAGCCGACAGCTAAATCAGCCCCAGCATTTT.

This sequence joins TRBV6-1 and TRBJ1-3; TRBD1 agrees at 12 bases. The length of the CDR3 is 15 residues. Germline CDR1 and CDR2: MNHNS and SASEGT. V shed 5 bases, J shed 8 bases, and the junction held 7 bases outside the gene matches. Here the CDR3 reads CASSPPGQGAYTIYF. The CDR3 bases are TGTGCCAGCAGTCCTCCGGGACAGGGGGCCTACACCATATATTTT.

J is TRBJ1-3 and V is TRBV5-5; D remains unclear. V lost 0 bases and J lost 4, with 11 bases in between. CDR3 length: 15 amino acids. Germline V gives CDR1 SGHKS, CDR2 YYEKEE (reference sequence). The CDR3 coding sequence is TGTGCCAGCAGCTTGGGGAGTCTAGCCGGAAACACCATATATTTT. Translated, it gives CASSLGSLAGNTIYF.

In its sample, this clone is medium-sized. V usage is TRBV7-9 and J usage is TRBJ2-3, with a tentative D call TRBD2 (6 bases). The germline gives CDR1 SEHNR, CDR2 FQNEAQ (reference sequence). This CDR3 has 14 residues. Trimming took 5 bases from V and 4 from J, leaving 13 bases between them. The CDR3 is CASSPRLVSDTQYF. DNA for the CDR3: TGTGCCAGCAGCCCAAGACTAGTTTCAGATACGCAGTATTTT.